This T cell receptor beta chain was sequenced for a study of regulatory T cells in long-lasting Graves disease. In regard to this clonotype: Antigen unknown.

General observations from the study: What was studied was peripheral blood only, and not thyroid tissue.

Time point meaning: persistent/refractory GD, antithyroid drugs over 5 years with positive TRAb. The TCR library was made from RNA extracted from PBMCs. American Thyroid Association guidelines were used to diagnose Graves' disease. Investigators prepared the TCR beta libraries by applying iRepertoire HTBI primers and Arm-PCR of CDR3 regions. Via MiXCR, TCRdb re-called the multiplex PCR reads, giving one row per CDR3 protein. The sample shows about 300,000 distinct CDR3 sequences, roughly a fifth of them seen only once. Germline V gives CDR1 MDHEN, CDR2 SYDVKM. The length of the CDR3 is 14 residues. V lost 3 bases and J 1 base, leaving 7 bases between the germline ends.

The rearrangement uses TRBV28 and TRBJ1-3; D unclear. Sequencing was performed on peripheral blood mononuclear cells (PBMCs), taken when the disease was refractory, from a patient treated with antithyroid drugs. The sequence came from a female donor with Graves disease. CDR3 sequence reads: CASSFLISGNTIYF. In nucleotides, the CDR3 is TGTGCCAGCAGTTTCTTAATTTCTGGAAACACCATATATTTT.